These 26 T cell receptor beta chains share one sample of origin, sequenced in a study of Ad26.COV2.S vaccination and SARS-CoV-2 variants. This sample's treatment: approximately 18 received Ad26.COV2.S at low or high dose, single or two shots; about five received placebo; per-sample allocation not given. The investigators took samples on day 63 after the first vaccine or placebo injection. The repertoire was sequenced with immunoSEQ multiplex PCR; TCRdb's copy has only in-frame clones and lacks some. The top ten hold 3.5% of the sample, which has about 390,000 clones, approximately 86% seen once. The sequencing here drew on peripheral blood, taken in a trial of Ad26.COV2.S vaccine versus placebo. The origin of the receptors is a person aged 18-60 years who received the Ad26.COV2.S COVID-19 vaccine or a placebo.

The CDR3 spells CASSWAQGYEQYF. Written as DNA, the CDR3 is TGTGCCAGCAGTTGGGCACAGGGGTACGAGCAGTACTTC. The chain combines TRBV6-2 or TRBV6-3 with TRBJ2-7; TRBD1 aligns across 7 bases. Germline V gene data show CDR1 as MNHEY and CDR2 as SVGEGT. Trimming took 4 bases from V and 4 from J; bases not matched to a gene: 4. The CDR3 contains 13 residues.

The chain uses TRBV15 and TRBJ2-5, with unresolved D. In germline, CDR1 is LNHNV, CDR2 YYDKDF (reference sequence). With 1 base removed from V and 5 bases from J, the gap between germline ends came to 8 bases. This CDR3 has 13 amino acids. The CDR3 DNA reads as TGTGCCACCAGCAGAGCTGGCCTGGAGACCCAGTACTTC. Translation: CATSRAGLETQYF. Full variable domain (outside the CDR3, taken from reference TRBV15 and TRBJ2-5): DAMVIQNPRYQVTQFGKPVTLSCSQTLNHNVMYWYQQKSSQAPKLLFHYYDKDFNNEADTPDNFQSRRPNTSFCFLDIRSPGLGDTAMYLCATSRAGLETQYFGPGTRLLVL.

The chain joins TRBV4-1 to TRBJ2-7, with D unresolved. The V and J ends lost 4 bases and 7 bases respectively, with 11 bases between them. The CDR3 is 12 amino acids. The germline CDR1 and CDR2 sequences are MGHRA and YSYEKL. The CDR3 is CASSPNLGEQYF. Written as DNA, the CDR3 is TGCGCCAGCAGCCCTAACTTGGGAGAGCAGTACTTC.

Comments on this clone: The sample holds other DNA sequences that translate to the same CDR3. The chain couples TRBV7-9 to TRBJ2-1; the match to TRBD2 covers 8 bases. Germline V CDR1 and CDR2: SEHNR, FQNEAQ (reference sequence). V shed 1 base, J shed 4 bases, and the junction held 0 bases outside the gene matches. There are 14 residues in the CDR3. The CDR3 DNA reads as TGTGCCAGCAGCTTAGGCGGGGGGTACAATGAGCAGTTCTTC. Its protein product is CASSLGGGYNEQFF.

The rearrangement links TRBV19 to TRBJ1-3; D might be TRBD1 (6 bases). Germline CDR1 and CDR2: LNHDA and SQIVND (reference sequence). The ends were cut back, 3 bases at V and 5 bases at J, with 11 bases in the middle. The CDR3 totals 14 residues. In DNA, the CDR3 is TGTGCCAGTAGTATGGACAGTTTCAGAAACACCATATATTTT. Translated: CASSMDSFRNTIYF.

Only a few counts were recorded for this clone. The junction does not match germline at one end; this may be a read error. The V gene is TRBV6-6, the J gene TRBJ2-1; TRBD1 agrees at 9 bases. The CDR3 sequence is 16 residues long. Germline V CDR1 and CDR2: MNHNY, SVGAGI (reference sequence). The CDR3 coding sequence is TGTGCCAGCACTTACTCTAGGACAGGGGAGGACAATGAGCAGTTCTTC. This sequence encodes CASTYSRTGEDNEQFF.

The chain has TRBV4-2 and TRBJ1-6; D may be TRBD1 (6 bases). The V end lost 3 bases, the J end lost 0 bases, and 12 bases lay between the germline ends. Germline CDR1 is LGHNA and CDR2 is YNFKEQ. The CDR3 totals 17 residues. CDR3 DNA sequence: TGTGCCAGCAGCCAGGCCGACAGGCTCTCCTATAATTCACCCCTCCACTTT. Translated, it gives CASSQADRLSYNSPLHF.

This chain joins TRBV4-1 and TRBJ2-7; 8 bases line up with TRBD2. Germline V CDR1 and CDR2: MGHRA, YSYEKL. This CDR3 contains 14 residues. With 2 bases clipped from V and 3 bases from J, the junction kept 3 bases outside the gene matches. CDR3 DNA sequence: TGCGCCAGCAGCCAAAGCGGGGGTGACTACGAGCAGTACTTC. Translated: CASSQSGGDYEQYF.

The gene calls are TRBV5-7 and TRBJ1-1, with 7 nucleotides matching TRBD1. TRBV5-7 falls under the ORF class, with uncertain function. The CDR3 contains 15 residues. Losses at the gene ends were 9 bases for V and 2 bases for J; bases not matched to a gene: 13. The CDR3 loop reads CATHRTGGLNTEAFF. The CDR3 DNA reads TGTGCCACGCACCGGACAGGAGGGTTAAACACTGAAGCTTTCTTT.

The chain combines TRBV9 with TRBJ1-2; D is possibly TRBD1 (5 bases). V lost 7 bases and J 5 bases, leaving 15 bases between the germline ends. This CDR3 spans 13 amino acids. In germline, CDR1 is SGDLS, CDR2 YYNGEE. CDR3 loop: CASGTGGFYGYTF. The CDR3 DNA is TGTGCCAGCGGTACGGGGGGGTTTTATGGCTACACCTTC.

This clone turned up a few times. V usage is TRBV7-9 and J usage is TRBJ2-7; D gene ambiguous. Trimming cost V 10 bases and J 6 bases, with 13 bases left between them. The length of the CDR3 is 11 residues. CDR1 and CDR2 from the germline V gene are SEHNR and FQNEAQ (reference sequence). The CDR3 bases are TGTGCCACCATGTACTCGGGCGAGCAGTACTTC. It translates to CATMYSGEQYF.

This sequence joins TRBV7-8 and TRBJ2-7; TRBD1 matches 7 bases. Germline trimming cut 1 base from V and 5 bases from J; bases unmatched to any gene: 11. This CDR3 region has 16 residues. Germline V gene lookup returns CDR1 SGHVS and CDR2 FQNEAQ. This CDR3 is CASSLGGVTGPNEQYF. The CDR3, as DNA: TGTGCCAGCAGCTTAGGAGGCGTGACAGGGCCCAACGAGCAGTACTTC.

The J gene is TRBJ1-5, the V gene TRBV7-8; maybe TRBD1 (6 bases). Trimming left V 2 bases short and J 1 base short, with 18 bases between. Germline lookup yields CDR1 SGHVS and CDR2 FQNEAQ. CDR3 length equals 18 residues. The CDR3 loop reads CASSLKDSMVVSNQPQHF. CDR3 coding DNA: TGTGCCAGCAGCTTAAAGGACAGTATGGTTGTGAGCAATCAGCCCCAGCATTTT.

The DNA for the CDR3 is TGTGCCAGCAGGTTGGTTGGTAATGAAAAACTGTTTTTT. Translated, it gives CASRLVGNEKLFF. The rearrangement links TRBV27 to TRBJ1-4, with no clear D. The length of the CDR3 is 13 residues. From germline, CDR1 is MNHEY and CDR2 SMNVEV (reference sequence). With 6 bases removed from V and 4 bases from J, the gap between germline ends came to 9 bases.

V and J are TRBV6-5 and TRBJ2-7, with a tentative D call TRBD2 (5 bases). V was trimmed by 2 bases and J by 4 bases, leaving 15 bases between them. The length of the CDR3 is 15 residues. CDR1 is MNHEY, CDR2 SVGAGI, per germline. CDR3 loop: CASSYARADDYEQYF. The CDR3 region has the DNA TGTGCCAGCAGTTACGCGAGGGCGGACGATTACGAGCAGTACTTC.

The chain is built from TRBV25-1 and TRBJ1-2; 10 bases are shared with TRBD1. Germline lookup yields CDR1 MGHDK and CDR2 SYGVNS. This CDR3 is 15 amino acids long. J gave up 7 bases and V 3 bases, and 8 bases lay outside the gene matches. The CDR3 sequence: CASSDPGQGISGYTF. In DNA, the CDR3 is TGTGCCAGCAGTGACCCGGGACAGGGGATTAGTGGCTACACCTTC.

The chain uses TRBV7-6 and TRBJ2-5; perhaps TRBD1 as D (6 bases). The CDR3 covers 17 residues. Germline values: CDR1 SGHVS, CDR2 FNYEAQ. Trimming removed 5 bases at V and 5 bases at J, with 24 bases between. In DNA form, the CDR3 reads TGTGCCAGCAGCGACCGGGACAATCCACCCCCTAGGGAGACCCAGTACTTC. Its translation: CASSDRDNPPPRETQYF.

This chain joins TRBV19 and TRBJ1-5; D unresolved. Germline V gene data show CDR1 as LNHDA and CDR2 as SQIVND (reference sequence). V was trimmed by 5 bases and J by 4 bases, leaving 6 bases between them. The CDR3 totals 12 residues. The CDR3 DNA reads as TGTGCCAGTAGTTCGGGTAATCAGCCCCAGCATTTT. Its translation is CASSSGNQPQHF.

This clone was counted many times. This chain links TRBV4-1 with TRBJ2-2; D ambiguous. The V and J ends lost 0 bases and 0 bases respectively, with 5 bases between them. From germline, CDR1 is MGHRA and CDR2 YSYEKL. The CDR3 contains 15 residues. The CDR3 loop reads CASSQEFTNTGELFF. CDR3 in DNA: TGCGCCAGCAGCCAAGAGTTTACGAACACCGGGGAGCTGTTTTTT.

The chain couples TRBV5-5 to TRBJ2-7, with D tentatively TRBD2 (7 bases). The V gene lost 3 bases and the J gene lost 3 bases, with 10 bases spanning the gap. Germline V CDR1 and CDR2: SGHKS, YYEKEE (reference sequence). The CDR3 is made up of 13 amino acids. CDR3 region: CASSSGGGYEQYF. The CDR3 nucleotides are TGTGCCAGCAGCTCGGGGGGCGGCTACGAGCAGTACTTC.

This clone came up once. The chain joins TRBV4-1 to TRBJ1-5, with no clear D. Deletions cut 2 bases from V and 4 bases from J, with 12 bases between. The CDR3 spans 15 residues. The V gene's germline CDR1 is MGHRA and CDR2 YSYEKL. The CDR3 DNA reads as TGCGCCAGCAGCCAAACCGGAGAGGAAAATCAGCCCCAGCATTTT. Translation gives CASSQTGEENQPQHF.

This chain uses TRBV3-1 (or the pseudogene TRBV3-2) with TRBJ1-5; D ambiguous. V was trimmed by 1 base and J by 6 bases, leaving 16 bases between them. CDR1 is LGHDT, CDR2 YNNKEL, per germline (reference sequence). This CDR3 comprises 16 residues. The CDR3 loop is CASSQGSRAGGQPQHF. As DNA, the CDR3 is TGTGCCAGCAGCCAAGGATCGAGAGCCGGCGGTCAGCCCCAGCATTTT.

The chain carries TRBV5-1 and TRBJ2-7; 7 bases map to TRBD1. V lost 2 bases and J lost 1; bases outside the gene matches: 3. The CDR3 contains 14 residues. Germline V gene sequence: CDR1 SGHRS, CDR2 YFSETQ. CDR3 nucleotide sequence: TGCGCCAGCAGCTTTGGACAGGAATCCTACGAGCAGTACTTC. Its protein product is CASSFGQESYEQYF.

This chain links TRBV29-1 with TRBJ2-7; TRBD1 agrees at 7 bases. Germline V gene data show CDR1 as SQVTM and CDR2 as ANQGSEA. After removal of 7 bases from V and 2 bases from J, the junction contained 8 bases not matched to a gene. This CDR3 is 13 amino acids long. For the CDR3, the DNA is TGCAGCGCCCGACAGGGCCCAGCCTACGAGCAGTACTTC. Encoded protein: CSARQGPAYEQYF.

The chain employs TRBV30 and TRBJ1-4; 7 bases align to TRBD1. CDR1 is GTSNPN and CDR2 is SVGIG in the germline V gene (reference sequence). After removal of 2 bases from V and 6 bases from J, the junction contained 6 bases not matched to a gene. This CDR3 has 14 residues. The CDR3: CAWSPRTGDEKLFF. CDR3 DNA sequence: TGTGCCTGGAGTCCACGGACAGGAGATGAAAAACTGTTTTTT.

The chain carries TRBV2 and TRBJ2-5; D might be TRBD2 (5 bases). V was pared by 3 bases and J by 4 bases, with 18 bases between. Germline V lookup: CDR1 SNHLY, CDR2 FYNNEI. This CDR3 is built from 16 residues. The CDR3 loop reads CASSDEVGLSGETQYF. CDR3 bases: TGTGCCAGCAGTGATGAAGTCGGACTGTCGGGAGAGACCCAGTACTTC.